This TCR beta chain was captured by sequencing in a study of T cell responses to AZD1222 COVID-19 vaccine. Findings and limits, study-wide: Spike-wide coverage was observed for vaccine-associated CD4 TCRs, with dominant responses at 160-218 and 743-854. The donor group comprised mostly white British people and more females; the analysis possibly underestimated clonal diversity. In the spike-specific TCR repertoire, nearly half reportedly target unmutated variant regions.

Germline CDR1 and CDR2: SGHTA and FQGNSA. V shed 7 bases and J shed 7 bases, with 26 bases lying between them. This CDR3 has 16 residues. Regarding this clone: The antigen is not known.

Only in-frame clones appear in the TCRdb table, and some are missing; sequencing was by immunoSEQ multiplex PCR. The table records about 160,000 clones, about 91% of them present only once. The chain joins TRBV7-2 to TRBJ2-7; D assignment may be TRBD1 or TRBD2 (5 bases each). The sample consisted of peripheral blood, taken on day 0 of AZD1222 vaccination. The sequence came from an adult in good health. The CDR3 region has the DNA TGTGCCAGCACCCTAAACCGGGACCTACGACAAGGGGAGCAGTACTTC. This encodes CASTLNRDLRQGEQYF.